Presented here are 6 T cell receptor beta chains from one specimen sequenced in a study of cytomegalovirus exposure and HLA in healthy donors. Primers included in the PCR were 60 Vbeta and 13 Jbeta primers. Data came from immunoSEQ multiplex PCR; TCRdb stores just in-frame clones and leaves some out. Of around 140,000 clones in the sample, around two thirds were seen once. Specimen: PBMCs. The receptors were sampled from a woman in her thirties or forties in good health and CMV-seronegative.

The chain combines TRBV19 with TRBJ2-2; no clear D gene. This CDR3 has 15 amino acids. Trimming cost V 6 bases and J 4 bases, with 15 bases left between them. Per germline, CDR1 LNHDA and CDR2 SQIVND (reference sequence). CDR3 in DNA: TGTGCCAGTAGCCCCGCCTTCGAGGTCACCGGGGAGCTGTTTTTT. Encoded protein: CASSPAFEVTGELFF.

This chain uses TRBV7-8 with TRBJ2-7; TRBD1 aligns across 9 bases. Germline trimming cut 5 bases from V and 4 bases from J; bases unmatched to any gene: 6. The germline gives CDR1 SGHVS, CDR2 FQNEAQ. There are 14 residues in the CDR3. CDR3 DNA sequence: TGTGCCAGCAGCCTAGGACAGGGGATGTACGAGCAGTACTTC. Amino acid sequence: CASSLGQGMYEQYF.

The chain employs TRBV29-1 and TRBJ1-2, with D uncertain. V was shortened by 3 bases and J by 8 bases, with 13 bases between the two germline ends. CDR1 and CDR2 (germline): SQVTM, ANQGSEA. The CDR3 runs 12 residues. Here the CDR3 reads CSVEIEARGYTF. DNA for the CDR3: TGCAGCGTTGAGATAGAGGCTAGGGGCTACACCTTC. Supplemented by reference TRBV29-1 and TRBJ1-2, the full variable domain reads SAVISQKPSRDICQRGTSLTIQCQVDSQVTMMFWYRQQPGQSLTLIATANQGSEATYESGFVIDKFPISRPNLTFSTLTVSNMSPEDSSIYLCSVEIEARGYTFGSGTRLTVV.

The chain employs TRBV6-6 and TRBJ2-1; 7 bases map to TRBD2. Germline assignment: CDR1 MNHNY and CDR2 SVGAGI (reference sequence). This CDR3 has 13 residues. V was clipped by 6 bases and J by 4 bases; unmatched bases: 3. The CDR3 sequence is CASSPGGYNEQFF. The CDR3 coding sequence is TGTGCCAGCAGCCCCGGGGGGTACAATGAGCAGTTCTTC.

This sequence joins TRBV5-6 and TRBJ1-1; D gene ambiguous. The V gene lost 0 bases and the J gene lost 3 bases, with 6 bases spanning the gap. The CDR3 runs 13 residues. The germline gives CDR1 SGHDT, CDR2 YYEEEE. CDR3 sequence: CASSLGLDTEAFF. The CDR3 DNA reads TGTGCCAGCAGCTTGGGGCTGGACACTGAAGCTTTCTTT.

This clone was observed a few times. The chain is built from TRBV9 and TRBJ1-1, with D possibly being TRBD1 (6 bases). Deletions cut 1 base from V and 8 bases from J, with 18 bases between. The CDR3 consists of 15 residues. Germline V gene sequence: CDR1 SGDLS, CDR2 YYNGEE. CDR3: CASSVSPGDTPEAFF. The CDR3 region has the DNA TGTGCCAGCAGCGTATCCCCAGGGGATACCCCAGAAGCTTTCTTT.